This TCR beta chain was sequenced during a study of blood T cell repertoires in COVID-19. Background on the study: Spain, Italy and the United States supplied samples that represented acute and convalescent COVID-19. Sources were T cells, B-cell-depleted T cells, or PBMCs; the material itself was cDNA or gDNA.

Original handling: Researchers report that nucleated cell counts were estimated from reference gene primer amplification. Profiling relied on immunoSEQ multiplex PCR, and the TCRdb table lists in-frame clones only, not all of them. Clone size and the V and J calls come from that table; the DNA yielded D and trimming. The table lists 350,000 to 450,000 clones, about 88% of them singletons. It was during active infection that Seattle patients were enrolled and then longitudinally followed. Between the trimmed V and J ends, which lost 3 bases and 5 bases, there was a span of 10 bases. Germline values: CDR1 DFQATT, CDR2 SNEGSKA (reference sequence). The CDR3 covers 12 residues. Points on this clone: This sample also contains other DNA sequences that code for the same CDR3.

This TCR was recovered from a woman aged 40 to 50 with COVID-19, enrolled during active disease. The V and J genes are TRBV20-1 and TRBJ2-5, with D tentatively TRBD2 (5 bases). The sample comprised peripheral blood. DNA for the CDR3: TGCAGTGCTAGTAGTCCGGGGGAGACCCAGTACTTC. It is translated as CSASSPGETQYF.